This T cell receptor (beta chain) was retrieved from a study of T cells after yellow fever vaccination. Study-level findings and limits: Boosting was followed by the reappearance of most primary-vaccination clones (roughly 96% CD4, under 90% CD8). It was the secondary response that reached its peak faster, day 5 versus 15, but it was weaker.

The 5'RACE template-switching step produced TCR cDNA and added a universal primer site and UMIs. A single record per CDR3 protein comes from TCRdb applying MiXCR to the 5' RACE reads. The sample yields almost 600,000 distinct CDR3 sequences, roughly 14% seen once. Turning to this clonotype: Its antigen is undetermined.

Per the germline V gene, CDR1 is SGHNT and CDR2 is YENEEA. V gave up 5 bases and J gave up 9 bases; unmatched junction bases: 13. The CDR3 extends over 15 amino acids. V gene TRBV11-3 combines with J gene TRBJ2-1; TRBD2 aligns across 7 bases. The sample in question was PBMCs, obtained on the day of the yellow fever booster vaccination. The receptor comes from a man younger than 45 who received the YFV17D yellow fever vaccine. As DNA, the CDR3 is TGTGCCAGCAGCGACTCTGGCGGGAGTAGGAGTGAGCAGTTCTTC. This encodes CASSDSGGSRSEQFF.